Listed here are 30 T cell receptor beta chains from one sample, sequenced in a study of cytomegalovirus exposure and HLA in healthy donors. Amplification used 60 Vbeta primers and 13 Jbeta primers. Sequenced by immunoSEQ multiplex PCR; TCRdb stores in-frame clones only, minus some. The listing contains about 53,000 clones. What was sequenced was PBMCs. The origin of the receptors is a man aged 18 to 29 in good health and CMV-seropositive.

The chain is built from TRBV2 and TRBJ2-3; 7 positions agree with TRBD1. Germline V CDR1 and CDR2: SNHLY, FYNNEI. V lost 3 bases to trimming and J lost 0 bases; unmatched junction nucleotides: 6. The CDR3 has 16 residues. This chain's CDR3 is CASSDVGTASTDTQYF. The CDR3 region has the DNA TGTGCCAGCAGTGACGTGGGGACAGCTAGCACAGATACGCAGTATTTT.

This sequence joins TRBV7-8 and TRBJ2-3; 7 positions match TRBD2. The ends lost 0 bases at V and 6 bases at J; junction bases unmatched: 6. Germline V gene sequence: CDR1 SGHVS, CDR2 FQNEAQ. This CDR3 comprises 15 residues. The CDR3 bases are TGTGCCAGCAGCTTAGCAGTTCTGGGGGGGGATACGCAGTATTTT. This codes for CASSLAVLGGDTQYF.

The V gene is TRBV15, the J gene TRBJ1-1, with 12 bases that match TRBD1. After removal of 4 bases from V and 5 bases from J, the junction contained 8 bases not matched to a gene. The length of the CDR3 is 16 residues. Germline CDR1 and CDR2: LNHNV and YYDKDF (reference sequence). The CDR3 loop is CATSTGTGGLRTEAFF. The CDR3 DNA reads as TGTGCCACCAGCACTGGGACAGGGGGCTTAAGAACTGAAGCTTTCTTT.

V is TRBV4-1 and J is TRBJ2-7; D is perhaps TRBD2 (7 bases). The CDR3 consists of 15 residues. Germline V gene lookup returns CDR1 MGHRA and CDR2 YSYEKL. V was trimmed by 0 bases and J by 1 base, leaving 10 bases between them. The DNA for the CDR3 is TGCGCCAGCAGCCAAGAAAGGGGGGGATCCTACGAGCAGTACTTC. Its protein is CASSQERGGSYEQYF.

This chain connects TRBV27 to TRBJ1-1; D remains ambiguous. V was cut by 5 bases and J by 5 bases, with 15 bases left in between. The CDR3 sequence is 14 residues long. Germline CDR1 reads MNHEY; CDR2 reads SMNVEV (reference sequence). CDR3 in amino acids: CASSVTGSWTEAFF. The DNA for the CDR3 is TGTGCCAGCAGTGTGACGGGGAGTTGGACTGAAGCTTTCTTT.

This chain joins TRBV7-2 and TRBJ2-5; 13 nucleotides match TRBD2. With 5 bases clipped from V and 2 bases from J, the junction kept 8 bases outside the gene matches. This CDR3 has 17 amino acids. Germline CDR1 reads SGHTA; CDR2 reads FQGNSA. CDR3 region: CASSPGLAGSQQETQYF. DNA for the CDR3: TGTGCCAGCAGCCCGGGACTAGCGGGATCCCAACAAGAGACCCAGTACTTC.

The chain employs TRBV5-4 and TRBJ2-4, with TRBD2 as a possible D gene (6 bases). With 4 bases removed from V and 2 bases from J, the gap between germline ends came to 13 bases. The CDR3 extends over 15 amino acids. Germline V gene sequence: CDR1 SGHNT, CDR2 YYREEE (reference sequence). CDR3: CASSPGLAPKNIQYF. The DNA of the CDR3 is TGTGCCAGCAGCCCGGGGCTAGCGCCCAAAAACATTCAGTACTTC.

The V and J genes are TRBV2 and TRBJ2-3, with TRBD2 matching over 10 bases. CDR3 length: 16 residues. CDR1 SNHLY and CDR2 FYNNEI come from the germline V gene. V trimming: 8 bases; J trimming: 4 bases; junction bases outside the gene matches: 12. In nucleotides, the CDR3 is TGTGCCAGCGAGGGAACTAGCGGGACCGTCTCAGATACGCAGTATTTT. This encodes CASEGTSGTVSDTQYF.

The chain is built from TRBV6-1 and TRBJ1-2, with no clear D. This CDR3 contains 13 residues. V shed 1 base and J shed 7 bases, with 10 bases lying between them. Looked up from germline, CDR1 is MNHNS and CDR2 is SASEGT. The CDR3 protein is CASSEVRGGGYTF. The CDR3 region has the DNA TGTGCCAGCAGTGAAGTTCGCGGAGGTGGCTACACCTTC.

V usage is TRBV18 and J usage is TRBJ1-1, with D hard to call. The CDR3 spans 16 residues. Germline lookup yields CDR1 KGHSH and CDR2 LQKENI. V lost 3 bases and J 1 base, leaving 15 bases between the germline ends. This CDR3 reads CASSPSWEAGNTEAFF. Written as DNA, the CDR3 is TGTGCCAGCTCACCGTCGTGGGAGGCGGGGAACACTGAAGCTTTCTTT.

This chain uses TRBV4-2 with TRBJ2-2; D gene ambiguous. CDR1 and CDR2 from the germline V gene are LGHNA and YNFKEQ. The CDR3 runs 14 residues. V lost 0 bases to trimming and J lost 1 base, with 3 bases between them. CDR3 DNA sequence: TGTGCCAGCAGCCAAGACATGAACACCGGGGAGCTGTTTTTT. Translation gives CASSQDMNTGELFF.

J is TRBJ1-1 and V is TRBV27, with D tentatively TRBD1 (6 bases). Germline V gene data show CDR1 as MNHEY and CDR2 as SMNVEV (reference sequence). The CDR3 is 17 amino acids. V lost 3 bases, J lost 4 bases, and 21 bases lay in between. CDR3 sequence reads: CASSFSNTGSLGTEAFF. In DNA form, the CDR3 reads TGTGCCAGCAGTTTTAGCAATACAGGGTCCTTGGGCACTGAAGCTTTCTTT.

Note on this clone: The sample contains more than one DNA sequence encoding this CDR3. The chain has TRBV6-1 and TRBJ2-5, with 12 bases identical to TRBD2. This CDR3 contains 13 residues. V was pared by 5 bases and J by 11 bases, with 6 bases of the junction left unmatched. Germline V gene lookup returns CDR1 MNHNS and CDR2 SASEGT. CDR3 residues: CASSLAGGGEQYF. In DNA form, the CDR3 reads TGTGCCAGCAGTCTAGCGGGAGGGGGAGAGCAGTACTTC.

This chain connects TRBV19 to TRBJ1-2; D is uncertain. Germline V gene lookup returns CDR1 LNHDA and CDR2 SQIVND (reference sequence). The CDR3 is 14 residues long. With 4 bases removed from V and 3 bases from J, the gap between germline ends came to 12 bases. CDR3 coding DNA: TGTGCCAGTAGTAAACAGTCGGGATACTATGGCTACACCTTC. It yields the protein CASSKQSGYYGYTF.

The chain employs TRBV7-6 and TRBJ2-6; perhaps TRBD1 as D (6 bases). CDR1 and CDR2 (germline): SGHVS, FNYEAQ. The CDR3 has 14 residues. Trimming stripped 6 bases from V and 2 bases from J, with 8 bases between. CDR3 region: CASSTGPGANVLTF. Here the CDR3 DNA reads TGTGCCAGCAGTACAGGGCCTGGGGCCAACGTCCTGACTTTC.

About this clone: At one end, the junction sequence differs from germline, possibly due to a read error. The same CDR3 arises from other DNA sequences in this sample as well. The V and J genes are TRBV7-2 and TRBJ2-7, with 7 bases fitting TRBD1. Looked up from germline, CDR1 is SGHTA and CDR2 is FQGNSA. The CDR3 has 15 residues. The CDR3 sequence is CASSLGAQGSYEQYF. The CDR3 DNA is TGTGCCAGCAGTTTAGGGGCACAGGGGTCCTACGAGCAGTACTTC.

As regards this clone: The sample carries other DNA sequences with the same CDR3. The CDR3, as DNA: TGTGCCAGTGAGCTAGCGAGGGGTCAAGAGACCCAGTACTTC. As protein: CASELARGQETQYF. This chain connects TRBV7-2 to TRBJ2-5; D perhaps matches TRBD2 (6 bases). V dropped 9 bases and J dropped 2 bases, with 16 bases sitting between them. This CDR3 comprises 14 residues. Germline lookup yields CDR1 SGHTA and CDR2 FQGNSA. Full variable domain (rest looked up from reference TRBV7-2 and TRBJ2-5): GAGVSQSPSNKVTEKGKDVELRCDPISGHTALYWYRQSLGQGLEFLIYFQGNSAPDKSGLPSDRFSAERTGGSVSTLTIQRTQQEDSAVYLCASELARGQETQYFGPGTRLLVL.

J is TRBJ2-3 and V is TRBV11-3; no clear D. The CDR3 extends over 11 amino acids. Trimming left V 4 bases short and J 5 bases short, with 4 bases between. CDR1 and CDR2 (germline): SGHNT, YENEEA. CDR3 DNA sequence: TGTGCCAGCAGCTCAATAGATACGCAGTATTTT. Amino acid sequence: CASSSIDTQYF.

J is TRBJ1-1 and V is TRBV2; tentatively, D is TRBD1 (6 bases). V dropped 6 bases and J dropped 1 base, with 15 bases sitting between them. CDR1 SNHLY and CDR2 FYNNEI come from the germline V gene. The CDR3 runs to 15 residues. The CDR3 DNA is TGTGCCAGCAGCGAACAGGGAAGAGGGAACACTGAAGCTTTCTTT. This translates into CASSEQGRGNTEAFF.

The chain links TRBV27 to TRBJ2-2; 8 bases fit TRBD2. The CDR3 length is 14 residues. Per germline, CDR1 MNHEY and CDR2 SMNVEV (reference sequence). V was clipped by 7 bases and J by 7 bases; unmatched bases: 8. CDR3 sequence: CASTAAGVVGELFF. The CDR3 nucleotides are TGTGCCAGCACGGCAGCGGGAGTTGTCGGGGAGCTGTTTTTT.

This chain joins TRBV7-8 and TRBJ2-5, with D maybe TRBD1 (5 bases). Trimming cost V 5 bases and J 4 bases, with 14 bases left between them. This CDR3 is built from 14 residues. CDR1 and CDR2 (germline): SGHVS, FQNEAQ. The CDR3 DNA is TGTGCCAGCAGCCAAAGTGGACATCGAGAGACCCAGTACTTC. The encoded protein is CASSQSGHRETQYF.

The rearrangement uses TRBV5-3 and TRBJ1-1; tentatively, D is TRBD1 (6 bases). TRBV5-3 is known as an ORF, though its function is uncertain. The CDR3 consists of 15 residues. Between the trimmed V and J ends, which lost 8 bases and 4 bases, there was a span of 21 bases. The CDR3 loop is CASSGQSGVGTEAFF. The CDR3, as DNA: TGTGCCAGCAGCGGGCAGTCAGGGGTGGGCACTGAAGCTTTCTTT.

J is TRBJ2-2 and V is TRBV5-1; D may be TRBD2 (5 bases). The germline CDR1 and CDR2 sequences are SGHRS and YFSETQ. This CDR3 region has 16 residues. V shed 1 base and J shed 0 bases, with 10 bases lying between them. CDR3 sequence reads: CASSLRVATNTGELFF. Written as DNA, the CDR3 is TGCGCCAGCAGCTTGAGGGTAGCGACGAACACCGGGGAGCTGTTTTTT.

This rearrangement joins TRBV27 to TRBJ2-7; 10 bases map to TRBD2. V lost 6 bases and J lost 2; bases outside the gene matches: 7. Germline V gives CDR1 MNHEY, CDR2 SMNVEV (reference sequence). The CDR3 covers 15 residues. This CDR3 reads CASSRTSGAPYEQYF. The CDR3 nucleotides read TGTGCCAGCAGCCGGACTAGCGGAGCACCCTACGAGCAGTACTTC.

The rearrangement links TRBV7-2 to TRBJ1-2, with 7 bases matching TRBD1. CDR3 length: 15 amino acids. Germline trimming cut 0 bases from V and 2 bases from J; bases unmatched to any gene: 3. CDR1 and CDR2 (germline): SGHTA, FQGNSA. The CDR3 region is CASSLAARGNYGYTF. DNA of the CDR3: TGTGCCAGCAGCTTAGCAGCCAGGGGGAACTATGGCTACACCTTC.

J is TRBJ2-7 and V is TRBV29-1; 12 bases agree with TRBD2. The CDR3 extends over 15 amino acids. Trimming took 0 bases from V and 5 from J; bases not matched to a gene: 5. Germline V gives CDR1 SQVTM, CDR2 ANQGSEA. The CDR3 reads CSVEDLTSGSHEQYF. CDR3 nucleotide sequence: TGCAGCGTTGAAGACCTGACTAGCGGGAGCCACGAGCAGTACTTC.

The chain links TRBV19 to TRBJ2-5; 8 positions match TRBD2. J was trimmed by 5 bases and V by 3 bases; bases with no gene match: 2. From germline, CDR1 is LNHDA and CDR2 SQIVND (reference sequence). This CDR3 is 13 amino acids long. The CDR3 DNA is TGTGCCAGTAGTATCCGACTAGCGGAGACCCAGTACTTC. Amino acids: CASSIRLAETQYF.

This chain connects TRBV27 to TRBJ2-5; the match to TRBD1 covers 10 bases. The end of the DNA is better explained by TRBJ2-7, so the J call may be wrong. The V gene's germline CDR1 is MNHEY and CDR2 SMNVEV (reference sequence). This CDR3 spans 15 amino acids. The CDR3 sequence is CASSSRGQGMDEQYF. The CDR3 DNA is TGTGCCAGCAGTTCACGGGGACAGGGGATGGACGAGCAGTACTTC.

V and J are TRBV10-3 and TRBJ2-3; 9 nucleotides match TRBD2. CDR1 is ENHRY, CDR2 SYGVKD, per germline. This CDR3 spans 14 amino acids. V was clipped by 7 bases and J by 4 bases; unmatched bases: 6. CDR3 loop: CAITEREVSDTQYF. The DNA for the CDR3 is TGTGCCATCACAGAGCGGGAGGTCTCAGATACGCAGTATTTT.

The chain carries TRBV5-4 and TRBJ2-7; D is possibly TRBD1 (7 bases). The germline V gene encodes CDR1 SGHNT and CDR2 YYREEE (reference sequence). Trimming stripped 4 bases from V and 4 bases from J, with 21 bases between. The CDR3 has 16 residues. CDR3: CASSRRQGPSGYEQYF. The CDR3 region has the DNA TGTGCCAGCAGCCGCCGACAGGGCCCCAGCGGGTACGAGCAGTACTTC.